Presented here are 10 T cell receptor beta chains from one specimen sequenced in a study of OX40 agonist ivuxolimab in advanced cancers. TCRdb's copy holds only in-frame clones and misses some; the assay was immunoSEQ multiplex PCR. The sample holds approximately 70,000 clones, around 94% seen once. Specimen: CD4+ or CD8+ T cells sorted from blood, collected in a trial of the OX40 agonist ivuxolimab. The receptors were gathered from an adult with an advanced solid tumor such as melanoma, head and neck, liver or kidney cancer.

The chain links TRBV11-3 to TRBJ1-4, with 9 bases aligning to TRBD1. The CDR3 loop spans 15 amino acids. Germline V CDR1 and CDR2: SGHNT, YENEEA. The J segment lost 5 bases and the V segment lost 4 bases, leaving 5 bases of the junction unmatched. CDR3 sequence reads: CASSWTGEGNEKLFF. For the CDR3, the DNA is TGTGCCAGCAGCTGGACAGGGGAAGGGAATGAAAAACTGTTTTTT.

The V gene is TRBV27, the J gene TRBJ1-5; D is unresolved. V dropped 4 bases and J dropped 2 bases, with 6 bases sitting between them. This CDR3 contains 13 residues. Germline V gene lookup returns CDR1 MNHEY and CDR2 SMNVEV (reference sequence). CDR3 loop: CASSSGGNQPQHF. The DNA for the CDR3 is TGTGCCAGCAGTTCTGGGGGCAATCAGCCCCAGCATTTT.

This sequence joins TRBV6-5 and TRBJ1-2, with D unresolved. Germline V gives CDR1 MNHEY, CDR2 SVGAGI. V was clipped by 7 bases and J by 0 bases, with 3 bases between them. The CDR3 contains 11 residues. Written as DNA, the CDR3 is TGTGCCAGCAAAGCTAACTATGGCTACACCTTC. Translation: CASKANYGYTF.

The J gene is TRBJ2-5, the V gene TRBV28; 11 positions match TRBD1. The J call could be wrong; TRBJ2-7 is a better fit for the DNA end. This CDR3 is 16 amino acids long. Per germline, CDR1 MDHEN and CDR2 SYDVKM. The CDR3 spells CASSFRTGTGGYEQYF. The CDR3 nucleotides read TGTGCCAGCAGTTTTCGCACCGGGACAGGGGGGTACGAGCAGTACTTC.

DNA of the CDR3: TGTGCCAGCAGTTCCCCACAGGGGAACACTGAAGCTTTCTTT. Translation: CASSSPQGNTEAFF. The chain joins TRBV28 to TRBJ1-1; TRBD1 is a possible D gene (6 bases). The CDR3 contains 14 residues. Germline loops: CDR1 MDHEN, CDR2 SYDVKM. Trimming shortened V by 4 bases and J by 1 base, and 10 bases separated the two germline ends.

The chain recombines TRBV5-1 with TRBJ2-1; 8 bases are shared with TRBD2. CDR1 and CDR2 (germline): SGHRS, YFSETQ. Losses at the gene ends were 4 bases for V and 2 bases for J; bases not matched to a gene: 5. The CDR3 extends over 15 amino acids. The CDR3 nucleotides are TGCGCCAGCAGCGCCACTAGCGGCACCTACAATGAGCAGTTCTTC. This translates into CASSATSGTYNEQFF.

This clone was found once. The gene calls are TRBV7-8 and TRBJ2-7; D gene uncertain. Trimming removed 1 base at V and 5 bases at J, with 6 bases between. There are 12 residues in the CDR3. Per the germline V gene, CDR1 is SGHVS and CDR2 is FQNEAQ. The CDR3 DNA follows: TGTGCCAGCAGCTTAGGCACCCACGAGCAGTACTTC. Translating it yields CASSLGTHEQYF.

This chain connects TRBV6-1 to TRBJ2-1; no clear D gene. CDR1 MNHNS and CDR2 SASEGT come from the germline V gene. The CDR3 length is 12 residues. V lost 1 base, J lost 6 bases, and 4 bases lay in between. The CDR3 DNA is TGTGCCAGCAGTGAAGAGGGCAATGAGCAGTTCTTC. This sequence encodes CASSEEGNEQFF.

The chain links TRBV6-6 to TRBJ2-7; a weak D match, TRBD1 (5 bases). Germline CDR1 MNHNY, CDR2 SVGAGI (reference sequence). CDR3 length equals 13 residues. The V gene lost 5 bases and the J gene lost 2 bases, with 10 bases spanning the gap. CDR3 sequence reads: CASSTTEPYEQYF. The DNA of the CDR3 is TGTGCCAGCAGTACGACAGAACCCTACGAGCAGTACTTC.

This clone was seen just once. The genes are TRBV28 and TRBJ2-3; 9 bases align to TRBD2. Germline loops: CDR1 MDHEN, CDR2 SYDVKM. This CDR3 has 16 amino acids. V lost 5 bases, J lost 5 bases, and 11 bases stayed unmatched. The chain's CDR3 is CASSIGGRARGDTQYF. CDR3 sequence (DNA): TGTGCCAGCAGTATTGGCGGGAGGGCCCGGGGAGATACGCAGTATTTT.